The 2 T cell receptor beta chains presented below share a single source sample, sequenced in a study of molecular identifiers for immune sequencing clone quantification. MiXCR, run by TCRdb on the PCR reads, gives a single entry per CDR3 protein. The table has 460,000 or so distinct CDR3 sequences, roughly 25% seen once. Sequenced material: naive CD8+ T cells from blood, with Jurkat cell RNA spiked in. The subset was: FACS-sorted CD8+CD4-CCR7+CD45RA+ naive T cells. The origin of the receptors is a human donor in good health. Some libraries in this study had Jurkat cell RNA spiked in.

On this clonotype itself: This may be a read error: a much more frequent sequence differs by one nucleotide. This CDR3 fails to terminate in the conserved phenylalanine or tryptophan, so it likely reflects a read error. The chain recombines TRBV7-9 with TRBJ2-3, with D unclear. The CDR3 sequence is 12 residues long. The V gene lost 8 bases and the J gene lost 2 bases, with 8 bases spanning the gap. Germline V gene sequence: CDR1 SEHNR, CDR2 FQNEAQ (reference sequence). CDR3 nucleotides: TGTGCCAGCGGTGACAACACAGATACGCAGTATCTT. Protein: CASGDNTDTQYL.

This clonotype is a singleton in its sample. The missing conserved phenylalanine or tryptophan at the end of this CDR3 makes a read error likely. The rearrangement joins TRBV7-6 to TRBJ2-2, with D maybe TRBD2 (6 bases). CDR1 SGHVS and CDR2 FNYEAQ come from the germline V gene. The CDR3 loop spans 17 amino acids. The CDR3 is CASSFPLTGVDTVELFV. The CDR3 nucleotides read TGTGCCAGCAGCTTCCCCCTGACGGGAGTGGACACCGTGGAGCTGTTTGTT.